This T cell receptor beta chain is drawn from a study of beta chain features in type 1 diabetes. Study summary: Patients were similar to healthy donors in age and gender (as well as in cell yields). Study-level points and caveats: Moderately but significantly shorter TCRB CDR3s were found in Type 1 diabetes patients in all four CD4+ subsets. Any HLA-type effect on TCRB rearrangement remained unresolved here. A cDNA-based sequencing approach could over-represent cells with high TCR expression.

Expressed TCRB transcripts were sequenced after all isolated RNA was converted to cDNA. Repertoires were generated with immunoSEQ multiplex PCR, while TCRdb's copy carries only in-frame clones and drops some. The sample has some 240,000 clones, roughly 11% seen once. Per the germline V gene, CDR1 is SGHTA and CDR2 is FQGNSA. The germline V and J ends were trimmed by 3 bases and 10 bases, with 7 bases remaining between them. This CDR3 is built from 11 residues. This clone was seen a handful of times. Its specificity is not known. The receptor's source is a man aged 18 to 35 in good health. The sequenced sample was central memory CD4+ T cells from blood. The rearrangement links TRBV7-2 to TRBJ2-1, with D possibly TRBD2 on 5 matching bases. The CDR3 DNA is TGTGCCAGCAGCTTGGAGGCCGAGCAGTTCTTC. Its protein product is CASSLEAEQFF.